This T cell receptor (beta chain) was recorded in a study of cytomegalovirus exposure and HLA in healthy donors. For the study at large: T cells numbering around 180 million yielded approximately 120 million unique TCR beta sequences in an earlier analysis. A data release that came early held approximately 85 million unique TCRs from HLA-typed donors.

The primer mix had 60 Vbeta and 13 Jbeta primers. Sequencing was performed with immunoSEQ multiplex PCR; in TCRdb, only in-frame clones are kept and a portion is missing. Here the sample spans about 63,000 clones, 73% being singletons. Details on this clone: Antigen: not known.

General study points: Later analysis associated a missense DCLRE1C variant with TCR beta V- and J-gene trimming.

Each donor was healthy, and each was a bone marrow donor. Trimming removed 1 base from V and 5 bases from J, with 25 bases in between. Germline lookup yields CDR1 SGHRS and CDR2 YFSETQ. The CDR3 runs 18 residues. The sample taken for sequencing was PBMCs. This receptor was identified in a man in his fifties or sixties in good health and CMV-seronegative. The chain uses TRBV5-1 and TRBJ2-7; a weak D match, TRBD1 (6 bases). The CDR3: CASSLPTGMGSYQHEQYF. The CDR3 DNA sequence: TGCGCCAGCAGCTTGCCCACAGGGATGGGCTCCTACCAACACGAGCAGTACTTC.